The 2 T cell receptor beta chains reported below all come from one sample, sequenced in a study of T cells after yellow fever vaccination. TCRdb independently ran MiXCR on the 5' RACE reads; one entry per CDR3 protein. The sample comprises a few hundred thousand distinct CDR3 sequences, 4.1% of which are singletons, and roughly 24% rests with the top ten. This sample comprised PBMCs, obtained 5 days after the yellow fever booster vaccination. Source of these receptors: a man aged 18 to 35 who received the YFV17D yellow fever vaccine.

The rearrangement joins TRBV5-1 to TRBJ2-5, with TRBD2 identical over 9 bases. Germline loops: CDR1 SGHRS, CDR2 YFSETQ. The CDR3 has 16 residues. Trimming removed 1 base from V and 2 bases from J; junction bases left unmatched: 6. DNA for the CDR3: TGCGCCAGCAGCTTGTTCCTAGCGGGGTCTCAAGAGACCCAGTACTTC. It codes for CASSLFLAGSQETQYF.

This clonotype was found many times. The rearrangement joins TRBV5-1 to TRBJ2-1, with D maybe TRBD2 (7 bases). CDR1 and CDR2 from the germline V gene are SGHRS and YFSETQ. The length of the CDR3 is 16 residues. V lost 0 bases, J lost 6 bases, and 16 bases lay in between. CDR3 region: CASSLGGGGLFNEQFF. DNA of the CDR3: TGCGCCAGCAGCTTGGGTGGCGGGGGCCTTTTCAATGAGCAGTTCTTC.